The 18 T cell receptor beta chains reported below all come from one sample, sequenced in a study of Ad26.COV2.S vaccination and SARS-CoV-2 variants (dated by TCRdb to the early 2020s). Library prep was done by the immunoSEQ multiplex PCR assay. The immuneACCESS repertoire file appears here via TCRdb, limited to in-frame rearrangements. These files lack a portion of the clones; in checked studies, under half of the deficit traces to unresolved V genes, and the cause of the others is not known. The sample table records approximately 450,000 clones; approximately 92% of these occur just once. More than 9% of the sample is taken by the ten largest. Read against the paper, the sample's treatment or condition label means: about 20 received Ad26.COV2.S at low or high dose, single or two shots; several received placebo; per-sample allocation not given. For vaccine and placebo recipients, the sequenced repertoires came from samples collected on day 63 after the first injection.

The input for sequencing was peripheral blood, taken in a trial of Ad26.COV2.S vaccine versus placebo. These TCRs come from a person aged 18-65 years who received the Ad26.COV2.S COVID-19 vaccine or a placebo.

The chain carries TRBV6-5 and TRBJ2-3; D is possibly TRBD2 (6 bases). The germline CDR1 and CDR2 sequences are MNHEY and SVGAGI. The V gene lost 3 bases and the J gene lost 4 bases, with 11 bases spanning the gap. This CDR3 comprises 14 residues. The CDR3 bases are TGTGCCAGCAGTTATAGCGGAACGTCAGATACGCAGTATTTT. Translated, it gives CASSYSGTSDTQYF.

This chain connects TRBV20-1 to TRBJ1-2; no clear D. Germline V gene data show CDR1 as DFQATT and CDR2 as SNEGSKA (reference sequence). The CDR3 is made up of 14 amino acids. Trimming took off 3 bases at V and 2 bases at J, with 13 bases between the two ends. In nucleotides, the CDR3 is TGCAGTGCTAGTCTCTCCCCGGAGAACTATGGCTACACCTTC. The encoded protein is CSASLSPENYGYTF.

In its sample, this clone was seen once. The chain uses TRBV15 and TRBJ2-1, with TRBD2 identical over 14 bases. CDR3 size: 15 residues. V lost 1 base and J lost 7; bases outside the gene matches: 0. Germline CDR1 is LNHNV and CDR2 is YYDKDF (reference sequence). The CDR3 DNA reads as TGTGCCACCAGCAGAGGACTAGCGGGAGGGAATGAGCAGTTCTTC. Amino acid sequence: CATSRGLAGGNEQFF.

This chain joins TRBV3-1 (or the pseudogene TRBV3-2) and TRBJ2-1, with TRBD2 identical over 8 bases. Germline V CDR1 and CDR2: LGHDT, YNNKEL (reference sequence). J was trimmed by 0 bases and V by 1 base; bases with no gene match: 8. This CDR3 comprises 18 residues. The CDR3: CASSQGGLVMSSYNEQFF. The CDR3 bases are TGTGCCAGCAGCCAAGGGGGACTAGTTATGAGCTCCTACAATGAGCAGTTCTTC.

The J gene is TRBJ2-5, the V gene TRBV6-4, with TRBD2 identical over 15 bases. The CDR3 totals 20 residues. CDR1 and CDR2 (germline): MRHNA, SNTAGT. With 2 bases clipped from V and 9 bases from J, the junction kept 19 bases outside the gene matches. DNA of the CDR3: TGTGCCAGCAGTGACCCATGGCCGGCCGGGACTAGCGGGAGGTGGAGGGCCCAGTACTTC. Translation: CASSDPWPAGTSGRWRAQYF.

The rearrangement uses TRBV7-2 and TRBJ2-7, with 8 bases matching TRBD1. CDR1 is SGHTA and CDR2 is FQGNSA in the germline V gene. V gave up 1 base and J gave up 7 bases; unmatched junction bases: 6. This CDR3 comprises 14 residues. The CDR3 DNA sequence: TGTGCCAGCAGCTTAGTCCCAGGGGGCTGGGAGCAGTACTTC. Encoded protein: CASSLVPGGWEQYF.

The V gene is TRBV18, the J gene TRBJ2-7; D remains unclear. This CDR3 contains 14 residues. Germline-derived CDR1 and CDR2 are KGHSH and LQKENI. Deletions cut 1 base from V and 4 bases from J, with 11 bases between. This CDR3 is CASSPRGVFYEQYF. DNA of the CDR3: TGTGCCAGCTCACCACGAGGAGTCTTTTACGAGCAGTACTTC.

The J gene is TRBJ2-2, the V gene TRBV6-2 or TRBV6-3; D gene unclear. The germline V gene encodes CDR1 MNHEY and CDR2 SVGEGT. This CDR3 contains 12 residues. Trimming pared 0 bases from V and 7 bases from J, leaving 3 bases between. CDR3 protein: CASSYSNGELFF. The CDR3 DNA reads TGTGCCAGCAGTTACTCGAACGGGGAGCTGTTTTTT.

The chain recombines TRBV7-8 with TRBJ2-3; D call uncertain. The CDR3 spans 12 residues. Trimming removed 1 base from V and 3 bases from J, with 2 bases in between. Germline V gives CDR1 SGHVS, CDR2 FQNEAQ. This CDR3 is CASSLETDTQYF. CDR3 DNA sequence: TGTGCCAGCAGCTTAGAGACAGATACGCAGTATTTT.

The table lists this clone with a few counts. In nucleotides, the CDR3 is TGTGCCAGCAGCGTGGAGCCCCTCTCCTACGAGCAGTACTTC. It codes for CASSVEPLSYEQYF. The J gene is TRBJ2-7, the V gene TRBV9; D is ambiguous. This CDR3 has 14 residues. Germline CDR1 is SGDLS and CDR2 is YYNGEE. Trimming pared 2 bases from V and 0 bases from J, leaving 9 bases between.

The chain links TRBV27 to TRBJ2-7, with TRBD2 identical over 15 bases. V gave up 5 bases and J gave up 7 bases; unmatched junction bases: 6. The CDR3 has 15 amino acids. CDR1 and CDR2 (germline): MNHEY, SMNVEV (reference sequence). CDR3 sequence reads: CASSPGLAGGKEQYF. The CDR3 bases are TGTGCCAGCAGTCCCGGACTAGCGGGAGGGAAGGAGCAGTACTTC.

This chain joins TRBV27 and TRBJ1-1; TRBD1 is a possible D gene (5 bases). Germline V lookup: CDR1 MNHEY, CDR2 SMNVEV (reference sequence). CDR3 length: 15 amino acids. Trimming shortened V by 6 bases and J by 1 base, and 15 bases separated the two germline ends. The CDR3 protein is CASSEWGTANTEAFF. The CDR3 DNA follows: TGTGCCAGCAGCGAATGGGGGACGGCGAACACTGAAGCTTTCTTT.

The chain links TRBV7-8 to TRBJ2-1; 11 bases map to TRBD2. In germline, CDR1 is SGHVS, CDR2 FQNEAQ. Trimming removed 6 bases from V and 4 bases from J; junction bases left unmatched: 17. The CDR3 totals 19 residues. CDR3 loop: CASSPQISGRAGLYNEQFF. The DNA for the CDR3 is TGTGCCAGCAGTCCCCAGATTAGCGGGAGGGCAGGCCTTTACAATGAGCAGTTCTTC. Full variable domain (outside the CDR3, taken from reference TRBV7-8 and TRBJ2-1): GAGVSQSPRYKVAKRGQDVALRCDPISGHVSLFWYQQALGQGPEFLTYFQNEAQLDKSGLPSDRFFAERPEGSVSTLKIQRTQQEDSAVYLCASSPQISGRAGLYNEQFFGPGTRLTVL.

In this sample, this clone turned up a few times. The CDR3 sequence is CASSWTGITEAFF. CDR3 in DNA: TGTGCCAGCAGTTGGACAGGGATCACTGAAGCTTTCTTT. The chain joins TRBV2 to TRBJ1-1; 8 bases agree with TRBD1. Germline trimming cut 5 bases from V and 4 bases from J; bases unmatched to any gene: 3. The germline V gene has CDR1 SNHLY and CDR2 FYNNEI. The CDR3 length is 13 residues.

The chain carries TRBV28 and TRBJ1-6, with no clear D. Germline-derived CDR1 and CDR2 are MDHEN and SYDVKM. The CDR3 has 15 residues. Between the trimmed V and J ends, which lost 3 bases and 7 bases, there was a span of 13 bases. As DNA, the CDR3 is TGTGCCAGCAGTTTCGGAGTACTTGGGAATTCACCCCTCCACTTT. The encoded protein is CASSFGVLGNSPLHF.

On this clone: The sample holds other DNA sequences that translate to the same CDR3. This CDR3 reads CASSLVRQGARGYTF. The DNA for the CDR3 is TGTGCCAGCAGTTTAGTTAGGCAGGGGGCGCGCGGCTACACCTTC. This chain connects TRBV28 to TRBJ1-2, with 8 nucleotides matching TRBD1. Germline CDR1 is MDHEN and CDR2 is SYDVKM. Germline trimming cut 2 bases from V and 8 bases from J; bases unmatched to any gene: 10. This CDR3 contains 15 residues.

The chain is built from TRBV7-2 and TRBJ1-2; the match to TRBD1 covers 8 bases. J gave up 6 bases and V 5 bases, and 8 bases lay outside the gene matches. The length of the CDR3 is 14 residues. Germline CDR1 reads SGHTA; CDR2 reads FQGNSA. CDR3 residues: CASSPTGGLDGYTF. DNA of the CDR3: TGTGCCAGCAGCCCCACAGGGGGACTTGATGGCTACACCTTC.

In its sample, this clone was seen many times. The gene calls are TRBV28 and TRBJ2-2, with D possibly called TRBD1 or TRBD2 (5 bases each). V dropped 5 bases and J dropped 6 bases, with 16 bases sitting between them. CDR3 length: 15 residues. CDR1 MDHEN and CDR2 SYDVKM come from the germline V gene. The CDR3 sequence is CASSPGDLEAGELFF. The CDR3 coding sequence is TGTGCCAGCAGTCCCGGGGACCTCGAGGCCGGGGAGCTGTTTTTT.